Shown below are 12 T cell receptor beta chains from a single sample sequenced in a study of shared clonotypes between healthy human individuals. Sequencing was performed with immunoSEQ multiplex PCR; in TCRdb, only in-frame clones are kept and a portion is missing. The sample shows 950,000 to 1,100,000 clones, 60% to 80% of them seen only once. Sequenced material: memory CD4+ T cells sorted from blood. Noted subset: CD45RA-negative fraction. All receptors derive from a man aged 18 to 35 in good health.

A word on this clone: The sample holds other DNA sequences that translate to the same CDR3. The chain employs TRBV5-1 and TRBJ1-6; 9 bases agree with TRBD1. The CDR3 has 15 residues. The junction had 5 bases not matched to a gene; V was cut back by 4 bases and J by 6 bases. Germline V gene sequence: CDR1 SGHRS, CDR2 YFSETQ. CDR3 amino acids: CASSPRTGANSPLHF. CDR3 DNA sequence: TGCGCCAGCAGCCCGAGGACAGGGGCTAATTCACCCCTCCACTTT.

This clone occurred many times. Other DNA sequences in this specimen translate into the identical CDR3. V is TRBV6-4 and J is TRBJ2-3; 11 bases align to TRBD2. This CDR3 comprises 15 residues. Trimming removed 0 bases from V and 6 bases from J; junction bases left unmatched: 2. From germline, CDR1 is MRHNA and CDR2 SNTAGT. CDR3 protein: CASSDSSGGADTQYF. The CDR3 bases are TGTGCCAGCAGTGACTCTAGCGGGGGGGCCGATACGCAGTATTTT.

The V and J genes are TRBV7-9 and TRBJ2-2; tentative D call: TRBD2 (6 bases). Germline CDR1 reads SEHNR; CDR2 reads FQNEAQ (reference sequence). Trimming took 7 bases from V and 1 from J, leaving 7 bases between them. The CDR3 is 13 residues long. The chain's CDR3 is CASTGENTGELFF. The CDR3 DNA reads as TGTGCCAGCACGGGGGAGAACACCGGGGAGCTGTTTTTT.

This clone occurred a few times. This chain uses TRBV5-1 with TRBJ1-5; 7 nucleotides align to TRBD1. CDR1 SGHRS and CDR2 YFSETQ come from the germline V gene. The CDR3 covers 17 residues. V lost 4 bases, J lost 1 base, and 11 bases stayed unmatched. The CDR3 protein is CASSPGDSALSNQPQHF. The CDR3 DNA is TGCGCCAGCAGCCCGGGGGACAGTGCCTTGAGCAATCAGCCCCAGCATTTT.

To note about this clone: With only one base between it and a far larger clone, this is likely a read error. The chain joins TRBV6-4 to TRBJ2-7; D remains ambiguous. Germline-derived CDR1 and CDR2 are MRHNA and SNTAGT. The CDR3 runs 12 residues. Trimming shortened V by 2 bases and J by 2 bases, and 4 bases separated the two germline ends. DNA for the CDR3: TGTGCCAGCAGTGACAGACCCTACGAGCAGTACTTC. Translated: CASSDRPYEQYF.

Note on this clone: This CDR3 is also generated by other DNA sequences in the sample. Here the CDR3 DNA reads TGTGCCAGCAGCGTAGACAGGGCCCAAGAGACCCAGTACTTC. The encoded protein is CASSVDRAQETQYF. The chain has TRBV2 and TRBJ2-5; 7 bases align to TRBD1. Germline values: CDR1 SNHLY, CDR2 FYNNEI. V gave up 6 bases and J gave up 1 base; unmatched junction bases: 5. The CDR3 loop spans 14 amino acids. Variable domain in full (rest from reference TRBV2 and TRBJ2-5): EPEVTQTPSHQVTQMGQEVILRCVPISNHLYFYWYRQILGQKVEFLVSFYNNEISEKSEIFDDQFSVERPDGSNFTLKIRSTKLEDSAMYFCASSVDRAQETQYFGPGTRLLVL.

This chain joins TRBV4-2 and TRBJ1-1; D perhaps matches TRBD1 (5 bases). The germline V and J ends were trimmed by 2 bases and 5 bases, with 15 bases remaining between them. The CDR3 has 15 amino acids. Germline values: CDR1 LGHNA, CDR2 YNFKEQ. The CDR3 spells CASSQTEKGWTEAFF. The CDR3 DNA sequence: TGTGCCAGCAGCCAAACAGAGAAGGGGTGGACTGAAGCTTTCTTT.

V and J are TRBV6-6 and TRBJ1-2, with D unresolved. CDR3 size: 12 residues. CDR1 and CDR2 (germline): MNHNY, SVGAGI (reference sequence). Trimming shortened V by 7 bases and J by 4 bases, and 10 bases separated the two germline ends. CDR3 sequence: CASMKERYGYTF. The CDR3 nucleotides are TGTGCCAGCATGAAGGAGCGCTATGGCTACACCTTC.

The genes are TRBV5-6 and TRBJ1-2, with 8 nucleotides matching TRBD1. The germline CDR1 and CDR2 sequences are SGHDT and YYEEEE. The CDR3 sequence is 14 residues long. Germline trimming cut 4 bases from V and 3 bases from J; bases unmatched to any gene: 5. CDR3 nucleotides: TGTGCCAGCAGCCCGACAGGGGCCTACTATGGCTACACCTTC. This codes for CASSPTGAYYGYTF.

This clone showed up just a few times. The chain combines TRBV28 with TRBJ1-2, with D unclear. V gave up 5 bases and J gave up 4 bases, with 17 bases separating them. The CDR3 runs to 15 residues. Per germline, CDR1 MDHEN and CDR2 SYDVKM. The CDR3 sequence is CASSAPNSRLYGYTF. In DNA, the CDR3 is TGTGCCAGCAGTGCCCCGAACAGCAGGCTCTATGGCTACACCTTC.

A single count supports this clone. The V call is TRBV6-1, the J call TRBJ1-1, with TRBD1 matching over 9 bases. The V gene's germline CDR1 is MNHNS and CDR2 SASEGT. The CDR3 contains 15 residues. Losses at the gene ends were 4 bases for V and 3 bases for J; bases not matched to a gene: 6. The CDR3: CASSGRDRAHTEAFF. CDR3 nucleotides: TGTGCCAGCAGTGGGCGGGACAGGGCTCACACTGAAGCTTTCTTT.

The V and J genes are TRBV7-8 and TRBJ2-7; D call uncertain. This CDR3 has 11 residues. Germline CDR1 and CDR2: SGHVS and FQNEAQ. V gave up 3 bases and J gave up 7 bases, with 7 bases separating them. The CDR3 spells CASSFRLEQYF. As DNA, the CDR3 is TGTGCCAGCAGCTTCCGATTGGAGCAGTACTTC.